A selection of T cell receptor beta chains follows, all from one sample in a study of blood T cells in healthy people across ages. TCRdb analysed the 5' RACE reads with MiXCR anew, one entry per CDR3 protein. The table lists 540,000 or so distinct CDR3 sequences, 27% of them singletons. What was sequenced was blood. The source of these receptors is a woman in her sixties or seventies in good health. Both conserved end residues are part of each CDR3. D genes are given only for firm matches. Rows give clone size only sometimes, using once, few, many, or a class for an expanded clone.

TRBJ1-2 TRBV4-3 NA NA TGCGCCAGCAGCCAAAGTACTAAAACCTATGGCTACACCTTC CASSQSTKTYGYTF
TRBJ1-1 TRBV6-6 few NA TGTGCCAGCACCACTACAGGGTTGAACACTGAAGCTTTCTTT CASTTTGLNTEAFF
TRBJ2-3 TRBV29-1 NA NA TGCAGCGGGATACGTGGCACAGATACGCAGTATTTT CSGIRGTDTQYF
TRBJ2-7 TRBV4-2 few NA TGTGCCAGCAGCCAAGATCGGGGGGCCTCCTACGAGCAGTACTTC CASSQDRGASYEQYF
TRBJ2-5 TRBV7-8 NA TRBD2 TGTGCCAGCCGACAATCCGGGAGGGACGAGCTAGTGACCCAGTACTTC CASRQSGRDELVTQYF
TRBJ1-2 TRBV27 NA NA TGTGCCAGCAGTTTATCGGCGGTCAGGGGTTATGGCTACACCTTC CASSLSAVRGYGYTF
TRBJ1-1 TRBV18 few NA TGTGCCAGCTCACCCTTAAGTGCAGGATACAGGTTTGAAGCTTTCTTT CASSPLSAGYRFEAFF
TRBJ2-7 TRBV27 few NA TGTGCCAGCAGGGGAGTAGGGGTCTCCTACGAGCAGTACTTC CASRGVGVSYEQYF
TRBJ2-3 TRBV5-1 NA NA TGCGCCAGCAGTCCACGGCAGGGGGGAACAGATACGCAGTATTTT CASSPRQGGTDTQYF
TRBJ2-1 TRBV25-1 few TRBD2 TGTGCCAGCAGTGAGGGCGGGGGGATGATCAATGAGCAGTTCTTC CASSEGGGMINEQFF
TRBJ1-2 TRBV2 NA NA TGTGCCAGCAGTGAAGGACAGTATGGCTACACCTTC CASSEGQYGYTF
TRBJ1-2 TRBV27 few NA TGTGCCAGCAGCAACGGGAGACCCCGTAACTATGGCTACACCTTC CASSNGRPRNYGYTF
TRBJ2-5 TRBV29-1 few NA TGCAGCGTTGCCCGGGACGACGAGACCCAGTACTTC CSVARDDETQYF
TRBJ2-7 TRBV20-1 NA NA TGCAGTGCTAGAAGTCAAGCCCTTTACGAGCAGTACTTC CSARSQALYEQYF
TRBJ1-2 TRBV9 NA TRBD1 TGTGCCAGCAGCGTAGACAGGGGGCGTGGGGGCTACACCTTC CASSVDRGRGGYTF
TRBJ2-5 TRBV5-1 NA TRBD2 TGCGCCAGCAGCTTGGGTGCTAGCGGGGGGGAAGAGACCCAGTACTTC CASSLGASGGEETQYF
TRBJ2-7 TRBV4-3 NA TRBD2 TGCGCCAGCAGCCTAGGGACTAGCGGGGTCTACGAGCAGTACTTC CASSLGTSGVYEQYF
TRBJ1-5 TRBV4-2 few NA TGTGCCAGCGGGAACCCGGGGGCTTTTTCCCAGCCCCAGCATTTT CASGNPGAFSQPQHF
TRBJ2-5 TRBV6-2/TRBV6-3 NA NA TGTGCCAGCAGTTCTCCTAGCCGAGAGACCCAGTACTTC CASSSPSRETQYF
TRBJ2-5 TRBV10-3 NA NA TGTGCCATCAGTACAGCCGGGACCCAGTACTTC CAISTAGTQYF
TRBJ2-1 TRBV4-3 few TRBD1 TGCGCCAGCAGCCAAGAAGCAGGACAGGGTACTTTCTACGATGAGCAGTTCTTC CASSQEAGQGTFYDEQFF
TRBJ2-7 TRBV9 NA NA TGTGCCAGCAGCCGAAAGTGGGACGGAGCCTACGAGCAGTACTTC CASSRKWDGAYEQYF
TRBJ2-7 TRBV12-3/TRBV12-4 NA NA TGTGCCAGCAGTTCCTCTCTAGCGACCGAGCAGTACTTC CASSSSLATEQYF
TRBJ2-3 TRBV20-1 many TRBD2 TGCAGTGCTAGAACCTCCGGACTAGCGGGGGGCACAGATACGCAGTATTTT CSARTSGLAGGTDTQYF
TRBJ1-4 TRBV6-2/TRBV6-3 NA TRBD1 TGTGCCAGCCATCTCAGTCGACAGGGCGCGACAACTAATGAAAAACTGTTTTTT CASHLSRQGATTNEKLFF
TRBJ1-2 TRBV7-2 NA NA TGTGCCAGCAGCTTAGTTCGTCAGGGAAGCTATGGCTACACCTTC CASSLVRQGSYGYTF
TRBJ1-4 TRBV15 few NA TGTGCCACCAGCAGAGGTGGGGTTCTCCGAACTAATGAAAAACTGTTTTTT CATSRGGVLRTNEKLFF
TRBJ2-1 TRBV5-1 NA NA TGCACCAGCAGGCCCGAGGGGGTTGATGAGCAGTTCTTC CTSRPEGVDEQFF
TRBJ1-4 TRBV12-3/TRBV12-4 NA NA TGTGCCAGCAGTGAGTTTTTTGCAACTAATGAAAAACTGTTTTTT CASSEFFATNEKLFF
TRBJ2-7 TRBV20-1 few NA TGCAGTGCCCTTAGACGACAGGGAGGATCCTACGAGCAGTACTTC CSALRRQGGSYEQYF
TRBJ1-1 TRBV9 few NA TGTGCCAGCAGCGTATTAGGGGTAACTGAAGCTTTCTTT CASSVLGVTEAFF
TRBJ2-5 TRBV12-3/TRBV12-4 NA NA TGTGCCAGCAGTTTTCGTGGGTTGGGGACCCAGTACTTC CASSFRGLGTQYF
TRBJ1-1 TRBV6-2/TRBV6-3 few NA TGTGCCAGCAGTTACGGGGGGTTAGAAGCTTTCTTT CASSYGGLEAFF
TRBJ2-3 TRBV10-3 NA NA TGTGCCATCAGTGAGTCCGCGCAACGACTCACAGATACGCAGTATTTT CAISESAQRLTDTQYF
TRBJ2-7 TRBV7-2 few NA TGTGCCAGCAGCCCAAAGGCACCATACGAGCAGTACTTC CASSPKAPYEQYF
TRBJ2-7 TRBV6-5 NA TRBD1 TGTGCCAGCAGTCCCGGGACAGGGGTTAAGGTGCAGTACTTC CASSPGTGVKVQYF
TRBJ2-7 TRBV7-2 few NA TGTGCCAGCAGCTTCGCCCAGGAGCAGTGCTTC CASSFAQEQCF
TRBJ1-1 TRBV29-1 few NA TGCAGCGTCGGACTACTAGCTATGAACACTGAAGCTTTCTTT CSVGLLAMNTEAFF
TRBJ2-5 TRBV28 many NA TGTGCCAGCAGCCCCTCGTACGAGACCCAGTACTTC CASSPSYETQYF
TRBJ1-1 TRBV7-8 many NA TGTGCCAGCAGCAAGACAGATATGAACACTGAAGCTTTCTTT CASSKTDMNTEAFF
TRBJ1-2 TRBV20-1 once TRBD1 TGCAGTGTTACCAATTCGGGGAAGGGGGCAGGCTATGGCTACACCTTC CSVTNSGKGAGYGYTF
TRBJ2-7 TRBV12-5 few TRBD2 TGTGCTAGTGGTTTGAGCGGGGGGGCAAACGAGCAGTACTTC CASGLSGGANEQYF
TRBJ1-1 TRBV20-1 few NA TGCAGTGCTAGAAGGGTCGCATTGAACACTGAAGCTTTCTTT CSARRVALNTEAFF
TRBJ1-6 TRBV10-3 NA NA TGTGCCATCAGTGAGTCGCGGGATTCACCCCTCCACTTT CAISESRDSPLHF
TRBJ2-3 TRBV9 NA NA TGTGCCAGCAGCGTAGTGGGTATTGGAGATACGCAGTATTTT CASSVVGIGDTQYF
TRBJ1-1 TRBV6-1 NA NA TGTGCCAGCAGTGAAGTTCGGGGGCGCGGATGGGGGAACACTGAAGCTTTCTTT CASSEVRGRGWGNTEAFF
TRBJ2-5 TRBV4-3 many TRBD1 TGCGCCAGCAGCTGGGACAGGGGAACCCAAGAGACCCAGTACTTC CASSWDRGTQETQYF
TRBJ2-1 TRBV20-1 NA TRBD2 TGCAGTGCTAGAGGTGGACTAGCCGCCAATGAGCAGTTCTTC CSARGGLAANEQFF
TRBJ1-6 TRBV5-1 NA NA TGCGCCAGCAGCTTTCAAGGACAGCCTGATTCACCCCTCCACTTT CASSFQGQPDSPLHF
TRBJ2-5 TRBV18 few NA TGTGCCAGCGTTGAGTCGGGAGAGACCCAGTACTTC CASVESGETQYF
TRBJ2-6 TRBV10-3 NA TRBD1 TGTGCCACCGGGACAGGCCATAGCTCTGGGGCCAACGTCCTGACTTTC CATGTGHSSGANVLTF